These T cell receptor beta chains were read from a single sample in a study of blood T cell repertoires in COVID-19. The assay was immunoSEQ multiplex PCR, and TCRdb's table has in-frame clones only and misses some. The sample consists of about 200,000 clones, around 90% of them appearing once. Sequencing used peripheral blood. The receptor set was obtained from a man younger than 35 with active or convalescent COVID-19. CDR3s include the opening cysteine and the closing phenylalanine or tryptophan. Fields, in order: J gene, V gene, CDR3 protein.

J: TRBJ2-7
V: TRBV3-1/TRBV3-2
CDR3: CASSPLRGGSYF

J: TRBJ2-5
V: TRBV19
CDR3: CASSTRDTPPETQYF

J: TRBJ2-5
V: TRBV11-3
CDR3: CASSWGGDMYQETQYF

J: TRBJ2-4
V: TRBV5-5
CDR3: CASSHRAGPQNIQYF

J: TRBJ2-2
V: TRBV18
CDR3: CASSLNNRQGAFGAGELFF

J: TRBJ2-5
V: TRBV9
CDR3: CASGLEETQYF

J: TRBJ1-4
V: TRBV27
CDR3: CASSLSRRAGVKLFF

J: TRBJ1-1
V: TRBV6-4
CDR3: CASSGQLNTEAFF

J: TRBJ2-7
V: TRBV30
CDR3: CAWSGEAGFTEQYF

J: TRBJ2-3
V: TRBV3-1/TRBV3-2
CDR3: CASSQAGSADTQYF

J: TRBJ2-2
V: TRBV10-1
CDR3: CASSENPPRGFHTGELFF

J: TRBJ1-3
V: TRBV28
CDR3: CASSLGGSGNTIYF

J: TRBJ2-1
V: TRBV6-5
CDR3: CASRRDYSYNEQFF

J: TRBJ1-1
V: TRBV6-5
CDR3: CASSYRGTDTEAFF

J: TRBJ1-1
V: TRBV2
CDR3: CASSAPTGNTEAFF

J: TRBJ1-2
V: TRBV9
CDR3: CASSVGTGYGYTF

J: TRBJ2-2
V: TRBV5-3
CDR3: CARSFHQGSGELFF

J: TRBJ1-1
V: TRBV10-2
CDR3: CASSLTTGLNTEAFF

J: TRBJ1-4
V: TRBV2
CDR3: CASSVARGTNEKLFF

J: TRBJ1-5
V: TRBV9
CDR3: CASSEGGWENQPQHF

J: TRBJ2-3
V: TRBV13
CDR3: CASSLPSAPRGDTQYF

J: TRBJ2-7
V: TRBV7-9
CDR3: CASSPGSGRAYEQYF

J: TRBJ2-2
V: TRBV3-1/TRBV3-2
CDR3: CASSQGPSGSSRRAGELFF

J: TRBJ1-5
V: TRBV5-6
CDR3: CASSDKRQGGNQPQHF

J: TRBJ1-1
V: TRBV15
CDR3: CATSRDLASMAAFF

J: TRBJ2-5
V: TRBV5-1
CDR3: CASSSVRAGQETQYF

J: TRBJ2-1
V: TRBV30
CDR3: CAWSVTLWRGNNEQFF

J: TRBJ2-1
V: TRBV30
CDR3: CAWKSAGGASNEQFF

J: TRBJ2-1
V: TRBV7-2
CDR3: CASRLTMDNEQFF

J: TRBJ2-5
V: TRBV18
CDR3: CASSPVLGLAGGPRQETQYF

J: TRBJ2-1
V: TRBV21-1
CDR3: CAIRRGSRPEVNEQFF

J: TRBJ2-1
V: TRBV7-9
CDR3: CASSLGSGRVFNEQFF

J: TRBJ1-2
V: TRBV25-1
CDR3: CASSDRDRDYYGYTF

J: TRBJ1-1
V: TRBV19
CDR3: CASSMGRAPANTEAFF

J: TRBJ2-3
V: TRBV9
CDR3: CASSEGGTSGYTQYF